This TCR beta chain was recovered during a study of Tregs in tolerant kidney transplant recipients. As concerns this clone: As yet, its antigen is unknown. At the DNA level, this CDR3 is encoded by other sequences in the same sample as well.

The V gene's germline CDR1 is SEHNR and CDR2 FQNEAQ (reference sequence). This CDR3 comprises 13 residues. Trimming stripped 4 bases from V and 8 bases from J, with 14 bases between. Measured with immunoSEQ multiplex PCR; TCRdb has only the in-frame clones, and not every one. In the table there are approximately 41,000 clones, less than 97% of which are singletons. This TCR derives from a human donor in good health. The chain links TRBV7-9 to TRBJ1-2; unclear D gene. Sequencing input: Tregs from blood cultured with allogeneic cells. In nucleotides, the CDR3 is TGTGCCAGCAGCTCTTCCTCAGGTGGGGGCTACACCTTC. Protein sequence: CASSSSSGGGYTF.